The sequence of this T cell receptor beta chain was determined in a study of cytomegalovirus exposure and HLA in healthy donors. The study's findings and limits: Clonal expansion, a later analysis showed, was greater in HLA-associated TCR beta chains than in equally common others. It was reportedly the case that the classifier diagnosed cytomegalovirus status with high specificity and sensitivity.

The CDR3 runs 15 residues. Germline CDR1 and CDR2: SEHNR and FQNEAQ (reference sequence). V lost 3 bases to trimming and J lost 4 bases, with 12 bases between them. PCR used 60 Vbeta primers and 13 Jbeta primers. The authors' processing: Counted up in a later analysis, unique TCR beta chains came to approximately 83 million, with roughly 11 million shared. Clones were read by immunoSEQ multiplex PCR, and TCRdb kept only the in-frame ones, dropping some. That table gives V, J and clone size, and the DNA gave D and trimming. Of about 140,000 clones listed, 70% to 85% are singletons. Remarks on this clone: Its antigen is not known.

The chain combines TRBV7-9 with TRBJ2-2; D unresolved. This TCR came from a man aged 35-49 years in good health and CMV-seronegative. Sample: PBMCs. The CDR3 DNA sequence: TGTGCCAGCAGCTTCCAAAATTCGGTCACCGGGGAGCTGTTTTTT. It yields the protein CASSFQNSVTGELFF.